This record covers a single T cell receptor beta chain. Its specificity is not known. Quantitative barcoded 5'-RACE was used to prepare TCR beta libraries. TCRdb reanalysed the 5' RACE reads using MiXCR and keeps one entry per CDR3 protein. The sample comprises a few hundred thousand distinct CDR3 sequences, 20% to 30% of which are singletons, and about 0.6% rests with the top ten. The sample belongs to a study of CD8 T cells in ankylosing spondylitis. Study-level findings and limits: Reports say disease-linked clones showed up significantly more in matched ankylosing spondylitis synovial fluid.

In germline, CDR1 is LNHNV, CDR2 YYDKDF (reference sequence). The CDR3 contains 15 residues. The V gene end was trimmed by 0 bases and the J gene end by 9 bases; junction bases not matched to a gene: 3. The sequenced sample consisted of blood, either unsorted or a sorted T cell fraction (not recorded which). This clonotype originated in a male donor with ankylosing spondylitis or in good health (not recorded which). The chain is built from TRBV15 and TRBJ1-6, with 9 positions matching TRBD1. The CDR3 DNA reads TGTGCCACCAGCAGAGACCGGGACAGGGTTTCACCCCTCCACTTT. Translation gives CATSRDRDRVSPLHF.